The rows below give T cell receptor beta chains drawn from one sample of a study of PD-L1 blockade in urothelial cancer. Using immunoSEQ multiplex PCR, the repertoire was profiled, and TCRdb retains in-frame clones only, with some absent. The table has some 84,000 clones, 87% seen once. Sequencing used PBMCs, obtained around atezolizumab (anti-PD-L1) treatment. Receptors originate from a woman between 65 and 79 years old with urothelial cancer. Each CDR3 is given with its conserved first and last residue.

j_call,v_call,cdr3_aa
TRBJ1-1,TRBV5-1,CASSLAQGPHTEAFF
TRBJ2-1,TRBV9,CASSVGPARAGSYNEQFF
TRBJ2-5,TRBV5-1,CASSPFLPPREKETQYF
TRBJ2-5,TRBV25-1,CASSEYWAGGPETQYF
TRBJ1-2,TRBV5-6,CASSSRGYGYTF
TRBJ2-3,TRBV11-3,CASSRTATTDTQYF
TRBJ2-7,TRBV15,CATSRDRRAASGSIYF
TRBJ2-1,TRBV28,CASGLAVSYNEQFF
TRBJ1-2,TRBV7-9,CASSLAGGGVYGYTF
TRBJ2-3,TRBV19,CASSIVFSDTQYF
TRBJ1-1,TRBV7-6,CASSDDSYTEAFF
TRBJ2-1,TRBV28,CASSPLSSGSNEQFF
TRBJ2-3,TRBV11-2,CASSLAGVDTQYF
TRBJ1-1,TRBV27,CASSLRRTAFEAFF
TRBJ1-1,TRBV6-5,CASSYSGQVNTEAFF
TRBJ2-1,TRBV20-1,CSAPRVYEQFF
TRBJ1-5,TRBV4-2,CASAQGEHQPQHF
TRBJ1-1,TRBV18,CASSPGQGLMNTEAFF
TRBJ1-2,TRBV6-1,CASSDLTGPNYGYTF
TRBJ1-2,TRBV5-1,CASSTGQGASGYTF